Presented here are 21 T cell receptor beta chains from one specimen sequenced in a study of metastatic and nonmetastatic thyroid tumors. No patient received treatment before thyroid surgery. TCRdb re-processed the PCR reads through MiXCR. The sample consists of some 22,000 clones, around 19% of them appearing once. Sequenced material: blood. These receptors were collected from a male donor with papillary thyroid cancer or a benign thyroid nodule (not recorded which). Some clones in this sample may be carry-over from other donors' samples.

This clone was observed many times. The DNA for the CDR3 is TGCAGTGCTACTAACGGGTTTAACAATGAGCAGTTCTTC. Its protein product is CSATNGFNNEQFF. J is TRBJ2-1 and V is TRBV20-1; D is ambiguous. Trimming cost V 4 bases and J 5 bases, with 12 bases left between them. This CDR3 comprises 13 residues. Germline values: CDR1 DFQATT, CDR2 SNEGSKA (reference sequence).

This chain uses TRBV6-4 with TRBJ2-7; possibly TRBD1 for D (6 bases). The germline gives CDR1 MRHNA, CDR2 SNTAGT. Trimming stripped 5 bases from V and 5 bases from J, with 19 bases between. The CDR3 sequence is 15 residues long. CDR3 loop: CASSFVGQGNDEQYF. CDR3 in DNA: TGTGCCAGCAGTTTTGTCGGTCAGGGGAACGACGAGCAGTACTTC.

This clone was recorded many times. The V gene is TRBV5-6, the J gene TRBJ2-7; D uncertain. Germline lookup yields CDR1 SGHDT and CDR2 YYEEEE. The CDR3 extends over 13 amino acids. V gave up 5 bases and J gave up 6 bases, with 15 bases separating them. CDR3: CASSLSPDREQYF. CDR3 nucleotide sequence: TGTGCCAGCAGTTTAAGCCCCGATCGCGAGCAGTACTTC.

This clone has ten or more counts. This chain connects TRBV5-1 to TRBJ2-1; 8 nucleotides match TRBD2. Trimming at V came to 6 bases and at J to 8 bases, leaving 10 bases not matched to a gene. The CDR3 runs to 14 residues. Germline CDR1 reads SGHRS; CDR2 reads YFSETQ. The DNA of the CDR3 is TGCGCCAGCAACCGAGCGGGAGCGGGGGATGAGCAGTTCTTC. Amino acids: CASNRAGAGDEQFF.

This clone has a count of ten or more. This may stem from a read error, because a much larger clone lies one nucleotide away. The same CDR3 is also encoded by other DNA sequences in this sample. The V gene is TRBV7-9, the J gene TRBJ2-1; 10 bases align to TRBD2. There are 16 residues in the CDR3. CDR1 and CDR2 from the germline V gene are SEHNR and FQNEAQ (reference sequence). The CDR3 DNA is TGTGCCAGCAGCCTAGCCCTAGCGGGGGCGTACAATGAGCAGTTCTTC. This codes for CASSLALAGAYNEQFF.

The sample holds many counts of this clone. The CDR3 is CASVGLARTDTQYF. The CDR3 DNA reads TGTGCCAGCGTCGGACTAGCCCGGACAGATACGCAGTATTTT. The rearrangement uses TRBV2 and TRBJ2-3, with TRBD2 matching over 8 bases. This CDR3 has 14 amino acids. The J segment lost 3 bases and the V segment lost 8 bases, leaving 7 bases of the junction unmatched. Germline loops: CDR1 SNHLY, CDR2 FYNNEI.

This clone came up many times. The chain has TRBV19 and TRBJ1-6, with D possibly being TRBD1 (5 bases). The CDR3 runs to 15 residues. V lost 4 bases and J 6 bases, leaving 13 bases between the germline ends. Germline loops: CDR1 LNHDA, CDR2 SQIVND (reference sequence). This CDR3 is CASSTSRQSNSPLHF. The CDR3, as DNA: TGTGCCAGTAGTACCTCCCGACAGAGTAATTCACCCCTCCACTTT. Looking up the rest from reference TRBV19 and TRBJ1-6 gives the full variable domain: DGGITQSPKYLFRKEGQNVTLSCEQNLNHDAMYWYRQDPGQGLRLIYYSQIVNDFQKGDIAEGYSVSREKKESFPLTVTSAQKNPTAFYLCASSTSRQSNSPLHFGNGTRLTVT.

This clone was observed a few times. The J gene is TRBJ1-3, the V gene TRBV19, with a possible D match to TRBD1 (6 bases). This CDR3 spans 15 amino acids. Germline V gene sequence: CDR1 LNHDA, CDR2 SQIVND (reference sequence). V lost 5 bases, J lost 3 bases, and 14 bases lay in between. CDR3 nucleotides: TGTGCCAGTAGTCCTGGACAGTGGCTTGGAAACACCATATATTTT. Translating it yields CASSPGQWLGNTIYF.

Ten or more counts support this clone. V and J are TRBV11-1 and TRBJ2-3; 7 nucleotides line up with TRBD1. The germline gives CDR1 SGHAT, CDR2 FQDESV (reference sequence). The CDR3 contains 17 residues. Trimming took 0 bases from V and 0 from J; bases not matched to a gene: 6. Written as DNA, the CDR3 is TGTGCCAGCAGCTTAGCAACAGGGACAGCTAGCACAGATACGCAGTATTTT. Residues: CASSLATGTASTDTQYF.

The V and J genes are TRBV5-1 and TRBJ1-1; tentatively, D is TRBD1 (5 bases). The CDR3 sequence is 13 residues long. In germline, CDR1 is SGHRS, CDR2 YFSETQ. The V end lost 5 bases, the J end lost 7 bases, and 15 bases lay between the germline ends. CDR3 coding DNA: TGCGCCAGCAGTCGGACATACTCCGTTGAAGCTTTCTTT. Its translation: CASSRTYSVEAFF.

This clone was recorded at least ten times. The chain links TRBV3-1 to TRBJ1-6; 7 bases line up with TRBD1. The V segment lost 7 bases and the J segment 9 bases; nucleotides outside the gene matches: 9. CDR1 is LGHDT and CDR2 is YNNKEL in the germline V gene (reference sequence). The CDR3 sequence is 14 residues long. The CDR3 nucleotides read TGTGCCAGCACCCATCGACAGGGTAGTTCACCCCTCCACTTT. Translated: CASTHRQGSSPLHF.

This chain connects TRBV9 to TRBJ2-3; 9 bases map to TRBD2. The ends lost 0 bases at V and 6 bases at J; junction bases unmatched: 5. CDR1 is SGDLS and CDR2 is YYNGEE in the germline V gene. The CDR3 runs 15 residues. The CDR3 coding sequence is TGTGCCAGCAGCGTAGGGCGGGGGGGCCTGGATACGCAGTATTTT. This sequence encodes CASSVGRGGLDTQYF.

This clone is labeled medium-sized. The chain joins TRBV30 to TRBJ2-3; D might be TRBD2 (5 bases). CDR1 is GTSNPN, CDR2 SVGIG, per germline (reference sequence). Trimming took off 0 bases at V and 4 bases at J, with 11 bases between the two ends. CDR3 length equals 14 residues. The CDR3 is CAWSVEGGADTQYF. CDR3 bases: TGTGCCTGGAGTGTAGAGGGTGGGGCAGATACGCAGTATTTT.

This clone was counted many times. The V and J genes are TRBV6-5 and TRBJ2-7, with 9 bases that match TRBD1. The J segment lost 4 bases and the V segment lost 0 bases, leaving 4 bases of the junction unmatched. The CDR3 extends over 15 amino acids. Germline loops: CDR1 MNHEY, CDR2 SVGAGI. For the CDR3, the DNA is TGTGCCAGCAGTTACTCGGACAGGGGACTTTACGAGCAGTACTTC. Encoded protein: CASSYSDRGLYEQYF.

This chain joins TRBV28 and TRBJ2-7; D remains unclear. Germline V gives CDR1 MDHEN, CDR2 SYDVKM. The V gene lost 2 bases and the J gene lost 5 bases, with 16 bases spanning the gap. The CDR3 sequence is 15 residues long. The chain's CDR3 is CASSLQDPGPNEQYF. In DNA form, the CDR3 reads TGTGCCAGCAGTTTACAAGACCCGGGCCCCAACGAGCAGTACTTC.

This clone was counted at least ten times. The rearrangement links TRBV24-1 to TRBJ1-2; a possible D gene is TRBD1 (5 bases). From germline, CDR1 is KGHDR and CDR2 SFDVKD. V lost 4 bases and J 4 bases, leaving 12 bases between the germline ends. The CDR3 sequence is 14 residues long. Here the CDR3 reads CATSESGATYGYTF. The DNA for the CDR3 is TGTGCCACCAGTGAGTCCGGGGCGACCTATGGCTACACCTTC.

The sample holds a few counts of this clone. The CDR3 DNA reads as TGTGCCATCAGCGGAGACAGGGGGCCAGTCACAGATACGCAGTATTTT. Protein sequence: CAISGDRGPVTDTQYF. V is TRBV10-3 and J is TRBJ2-3; 10 bases map to TRBD1. CDR3 length: 16 residues. With V trimmed by 6 bases and J by 2 bases, 8 bases remained unmatched. Germline CDR1 ENHRY, CDR2 SYGVKD.

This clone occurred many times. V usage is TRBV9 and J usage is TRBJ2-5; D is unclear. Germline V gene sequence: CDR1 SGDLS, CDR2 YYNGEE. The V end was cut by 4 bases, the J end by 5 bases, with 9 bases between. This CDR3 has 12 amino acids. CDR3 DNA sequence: TGTGCCAGCAGCCCCTCCTTCGAGACCCAGTACTTC. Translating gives CASSPSFETQYF.

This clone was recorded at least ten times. The CDR3 reads CASSYSGEMADTQYF. CDR3 nucleotide sequence: TGTGCCAGCAGTTACTCCGGGGAGATGGCAGATACGCAGTATTTT. The V and J genes are TRBV28 and TRBJ2-3; D is possibly TRBD2 (5 bases). CDR3 length: 15 amino acids. From germline, CDR1 is MDHEN and CDR2 SYDVKM. V shed 4 bases and J shed 4 bases, with 15 bases lying between them.

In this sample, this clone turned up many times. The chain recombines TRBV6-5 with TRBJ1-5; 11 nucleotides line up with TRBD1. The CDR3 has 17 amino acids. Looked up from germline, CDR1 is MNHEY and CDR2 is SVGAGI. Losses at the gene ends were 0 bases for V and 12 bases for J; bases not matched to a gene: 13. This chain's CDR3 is CASSYSRGGQGVYDQHF. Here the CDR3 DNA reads TGTGCCAGCAGTTACTCCCGCGGGGGACAGGGGGTATATGACCAGCATTTT.

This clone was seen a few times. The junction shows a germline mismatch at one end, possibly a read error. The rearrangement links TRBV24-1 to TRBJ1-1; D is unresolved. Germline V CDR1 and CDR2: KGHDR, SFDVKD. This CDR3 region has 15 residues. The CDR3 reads CAASPPQVEDTEAFF. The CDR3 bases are TGTGCCGCCAGCCCACCCCAGGTGGAGGACACTGAAGCTTTCTTT.